The clone carrying this T cell receptor (beta chain) qualifies as medium-sized. Its matching antigen is unknown. The sample is drawn from a study of liver allograft versus peripheral blood T cells. Whole-study context: What was compared were the T cell receptor repertoires in transplanted livers and those in the peripheral blood of recipients. Overall study results and limits: Liver allograft and peripheral blood T cell receptor repertoires reportedly differed.

MiXCR, run by TCRdb on the reads, gives a single entry per CDR3 protein. The data hold around 1,700 distinct CDR3 sequences, with 16% observed a single time. Germline CDR1 and CDR2: KGHSY and FQNENV. V shed 0 bases, J shed 5 bases, and the junction held 10 bases outside the gene matches. This CDR3 region has 17 residues. The source of this sequence is a human patient who had a liver transplant. A share of the T cells may be of graft donor origin. The chain is built from TRBV16 and TRBJ2-7, with 10 bases identical to TRBD1. CDR3 DNA: TGTGCCAGCAGCCAATCGAGACCTGAGACAGGGGGCCACGAGCAGTACTTC. Protein product: CASSQSRPETGGHEQYF.